Presented here are 13 T cell receptor beta chains from one specimen sequenced in a study of blood T cell repertoires in COVID-19. The data were produced by immunoSEQ multiplex PCR, yet TCRdb's version contains in-frame clones alone and is incomplete. Among some 340,000 clones listed, 85% to 95% were seen once. Source material: PBMCs or T cells enriched from blood (not recorded which). These receptors all stem from a woman aged 25 to 39 who had been exposed to COVID-19.

The rearrangement links TRBV9 to TRBJ1-4, with D perhaps matching TRBD1 (5 bases). The ends were cut back, 5 bases at V and 5 bases at J, with 13 bases in the middle. This CDR3 has 14 amino acids. Germline loops: CDR1 SGDLS, CDR2 YYNGEE. The CDR3 loop is CASSAWGENEKLFF. The CDR3 DNA sequence: TGTGCCAGCAGTGCCTGGGGGGAGAATGAAAAACTGTTTTTT. Supplemented by reference TRBV9 and TRBJ1-4, the full variable domain reads DSGVTQTPKHLITATGQRVTLRCSPRSGDLSVYWYQQSLDQGLQFLIQYYNGEERAKGNILERFSAQQFPDLHSELNLSSLELGDSALYFCASSAWGENEKLFFGSGTQLSVL.

This chain joins TRBV28 and TRBJ2-5; tentatively, D is TRBD1 (5 bases). The CDR3 loop spans 13 amino acids. Germline CDR1 is MDHEN and CDR2 is SYDVKM. The germline V and J ends were trimmed by 6 bases and 5 bases, with 13 bases remaining between them. The CDR3 reads CASRTGLWETQYF. In nucleotides, the CDR3 is TGTGCCAGCAGAACAGGTTTGTGGGAGACCCAGTACTTC.

This clone was recorded once. The V and J genes are TRBV30 and TRBJ1-5; no firm D call. The CDR3 runs 13 residues. Germline CDR1 and CDR2: GTSNPN and SVGIG (reference sequence). Trimming cost V 3 bases and J 0 bases, with 6 bases left between them. The DNA for the CDR3 is TGTGCCTGGAGGGCAGATAGCAATCAGCCCCAGCATTTT. Translated: CAWRADSNQPQHF.

The rearrangement links TRBV7-8 to TRBJ2-7; TRBD1 might be the D (6 bases). The CDR3 totals 15 residues. The ends were cut back, 1 base at V and 7 bases at J, with 17 bases in the middle. Germline CDR1 is SGHVS and CDR2 is FQNEAQ. In nucleotides, the CDR3 is TGTGCCAGCAGCTTAGAGGTTACAGGGCGAAGTGAGCAGTACTTC. This encodes CASSLEVTGRSEQYF. The full variable domain, rest sourced from reference TRBV7-8 and TRBJ2-7, is GAGVSQSPRYKVAKRGQDVALRCDPISGHVSLFWYQQALGQGPEFLTYFQNEAQLDKSGLPSDRFFAERPEGSVSTLKIQRTQQEDSAVYLCASSLEVTGRSEQYFGPGTRLTVT.

This chain uses TRBV7-9 with TRBJ1-2; D ambiguous. Germline CDR1 reads SEHNR; CDR2 reads FQNEAQ (reference sequence). This CDR3 has 17 amino acids. Deletions cut 1 base from V and 3 bases from J, with 18 bases between. The CDR3 nucleotides read TGTGCCAGCAGCTTAGGGGCAGAATCGTGGTTCGACTATGGCTACACCTTC. It codes for CASSLGAESWFDYGYTF. Full variable domain (missing parts from reference TRBV7-9 and TRBJ1-2): DTGVSQNPRHKITKRGQNVTFRCDPISEHNRLYWYRQTLGQGPEFLTYFQNEAQLEKSRLLSDRFSAERPKGSFSTLEIQRTEQGDSAMYLCASSLGAESWFDYGYTFGSGTRLTVV.

CDR3 sequence reads: CASSPSTAPNEKLFF. The CDR3 bases are TGTGCCAGCTCGCCTTCGACAGCCCCTAATGAAAAACTGTTTTTT. V gene TRBV18 combines with J gene TRBJ1-4; a weak D match, TRBD1 (5 bases). V shed 6 bases and J shed 3 bases, with 14 bases lying between them. The CDR3 totals 15 residues. The V gene's germline CDR1 is KGHSH and CDR2 LQKENI.

The chain combines TRBV18 with TRBJ2-3; D not certain. Germline lookup yields CDR1 KGHSH and CDR2 LQKENI. This CDR3 contains 13 residues. V shed 5 bases and J shed 9 bases, with 15 bases lying between them. The CDR3 nucleotides read TGTGCCAGCTCATCCCAAGACATGTCGACGCAGTATTTT. Translation: CASSSQDMSTQYF.

The chain combines TRBV6-5 with TRBJ1-2, with TRBD1 as a possible D gene (6 bases). This CDR3 spans 13 amino acids. Trimming took 4 bases from V and 2 from J, leaving 8 bases between them. In germline, CDR1 is MNHEY, CDR2 SVGAGI. Here the CDR3 reads CASSLDRNYGYTF. The CDR3 DNA follows: TGTGCCAGCAGTTTAGACAGGAACTATGGCTACACCTTC.

V is TRBV7-6 and J is TRBJ2-1; the match to TRBD2 covers 13 bases. Looked up from germline, CDR1 is SGHVS and CDR2 is FNYEAQ. Losses at the gene ends were 5 bases for V and 5 bases for J; bases not matched to a gene: 9. This CDR3 has 17 residues. For the CDR3, the DNA is TGTGCCAGCAGCCTAGACATCGGACTAGCGGGGGACAATGAGCAGTTCTTC. Translating gives CASSLDIGLAGDNEQFF.

This clone was found once. This rearrangement joins TRBV15 to TRBJ1-1; D is perhaps TRBD1 (5 bases). Germline CDR1 is LNHNV and CDR2 is YYDKDF (reference sequence). This CDR3 contains 16 residues. The V end lost 5 bases, the J end lost 5 bases, and 21 bases lay between the germline ends. The DNA for the CDR3 is TGTGCCACCAGCGGATTACGGGGGGTCGGTGGAACTGAAGCTTTCTTT. This codes for CATSGLRGVGGTEAFF.

V gene TRBV25-1 combines with J gene TRBJ1-6; D possibly corresponds to TRBD1 (6 bases). CDR1 and CDR2 from the germline V gene are MGHDK and SYGVNS. The CDR3 contains 15 residues. Trimming removed 5 bases from V and 9 bases from J, with 17 bases in between. CDR3 nucleotide sequence: TGTGCCAGCAGTCCGGACCTTAGGGGGAGTTCACCCCTCCACTTT. This translates into CASSPDLRGSSPLHF.

J is TRBJ1-5 and V is TRBV7-3; no definite D call. The CDR3 runs 15 residues. Germline V gene data show CDR1 as SGHTA and CDR2 as FQGTGA. Trimming took 0 bases from V and 9 from J, leaving 15 bases between them. CDR3 residues: CASSLTRRPDAPQHF. The CDR3 bases are TGTGCCAGCAGCTTAACCCGCAGGCCTGATGCGCCCCAGCATTTT.

This clone was recorded only once. The chain links TRBV7-6 to TRBJ2-7, with 8 nucleotides matching TRBD1. The germline gives CDR1 SGHVS, CDR2 FNYEAQ. CDR3 length: 16 amino acids. V lost 6 bases and J lost 0; bases outside the gene matches: 10. CDR3: CASSPQGAPSSYEQYF. CDR3 DNA sequence: TGTGCCAGCAGTCCCCAGGGGGCCCCCAGCTCCTACGAGCAGTACTTC. Combining the CDR3 with reference TRBV7-6 and TRBJ2-7 gives the whole variable domain GAGVSQSPRYKVTKRGQDVALRCDPISGHVSLYWYRQALGQGPEFLTYFNYEAQQDKSGLPNDRFSAERPEGSISTLTIQRTEQRDSAMYRCASSPQGAPSSYEQYFGPGTRLTVT.